A single sample is the source of the 29 T cell receptor beta chains below, sequenced in a study of CD8 T cells in ankylosing spondylitis (TCRdb year 2017). The library was obtained by 5' RACE. The sample was run on an Illumina HiSeq 2500. Clones were called with MiXCR by TCRdb after fastp trimmed the public reads at Q25, and only in-frame beta chains were retained. CDR3 protein sequences are deduplicated, and each keeps its most common genes and DNA. The sample table contains about 130,000 distinct CDR3 sequences; only one count was recorded for around 7% of them. The ten largest clones represent more than 9% of the sample. Specimen: blood, either unsorted or a sorted T cell fraction (not recorded which). The receptors were sampled from a male donor with ankylosing spondylitis or in good health (not recorded which).

The table lists this clonotype with many counts. The gene calls are TRBV7-2 and TRBJ1-1; D is uncertain. This CDR3 spans 13 amino acids. CDR1 is SGHTA and CDR2 is FQGNSA in the germline V gene. Between the trimmed V and J ends, which lost 3 bases and 2 bases, there was a span of 7 bases. The CDR3 DNA sequence: TGTGCCAGCAGCTTCGGACCTAACACTGAAGCTTTCTTT. It translates to CASSFGPNTEAFF.

This clonotype was observed many times. This chain links TRBV2 with TRBJ2-4, with TRBD1 matching 8 bases. J was trimmed by 4 bases and V by 10 bases; bases with no gene match: 6. This CDR3 has 13 amino acids. Looked up from germline, CDR1 is SNHLY and CDR2 is FYNNEI. The CDR3 region is CAIPTGEKNIQYF. In DNA, the CDR3 is TGTGCCATACCGACAGGGGAGAAAAACATTCAGTACTTC.

In this sample, this clonotype turned up many times. The V and J genes are TRBV10-3 and TRBJ2-5; 7 bases agree with TRBD1. CDR3 length equals 13 residues. Germline-derived CDR1 and CDR2 are ENHRY and SYGVKD. J was trimmed by 3 bases and V by 11 bases; bases with no gene match: 9. The CDR3, as DNA: TGTGCCGTGCGACAGGGTGTAGAAGAGACCCAGTACTTC. Encoded protein: CAVRQGVEETQYF.

This clonotype came up a few times. One base away lies a much larger clone, so this may be a sequencing read error. The chain combines TRBV20-1 with TRBJ1-6; 7 positions match TRBD1. Germline-derived CDR1 and CDR2 are DFQATT and SNEGSKA (reference sequence). This CDR3 spans 14 amino acids. The CDR3 DNA sequence: TGCAGTGCTAGAATAGACAGGGAAAATTCACCCCTCCCCTTT. Protein product: CSARIDRENSPLPF.

This clonotype was seen many times. The chain couples TRBV20-1 to TRBJ2-7; TRBD1 is a possible D gene (6 bases). The ends were cut back, 2 bases at V and 4 bases at J, with 9 bases in the middle. The CDR3 covers 12 residues. From germline, CDR1 is DFQATT and CDR2 SNEGSKA (reference sequence). The CDR3 here is CSARPQGYEQYF. DNA of the CDR3: TGCAGTGCTAGACCACAGGGTTACGAGCAGTACTTC.

This clonotype has only one observation. A much larger clonotype is one base distant, so this may be a read error. The V gene is TRBV7-9, the J gene TRBJ2-3; perhaps TRBD1 as D (7 bases). The CDR3 spans 13 residues. Looked up from germline, CDR1 is SEHNR and CDR2 is FQNEAQ (reference sequence). The CDR3 DNA follows: TGTGCCAGCAGCGCGGGACAGACAGATGCGCAGTATTTT. Its translation: CASSAGQTDAQYF.

The rearrangement links TRBV20-1 to TRBJ2-4; 7 positions agree with TRBD2. V was clipped by 3 bases and J by 7 bases; unmatched bases: 12. Germline V gene data show CDR1 as DFQATT and CDR2 as SNEGSKA (reference sequence). The CDR3 contains 15 residues. In DNA, the CDR3 is TGCAGTGCTAGTCGGATGGCTAGCGGTCCCAACATTCAGTACTTC. It yields the protein CSASRMASGPNIQYF.

This clonotype has ten or more counts. The chain employs TRBV11-1 and TRBJ2-3; D perhaps matches TRBD2 (6 bases). The CDR3 has 16 amino acids. Trimming stripped 5 bases from V and 2 bases from J, with 17 bases between. CDR1 is SGHAT and CDR2 is FQDESV in the germline V gene (reference sequence). The CDR3 here is CASSQLAILPTDTQYF. The CDR3 DNA reads TGTGCCAGCAGCCAGCTAGCGATTCTGCCCACAGATACGCAGTATTTT.

This clonotype was observed at least ten times. The chain carries TRBV7-6 and TRBJ2-1; TRBD2 matches 14 bases. This CDR3 contains 16 residues. With V trimmed by 0 bases and J by 6 bases, 1 base remained unmatched. The germline V gene has CDR1 SGHVS and CDR2 FNYEAQ. The CDR3 protein is CASSLATSGRANEQFF. The CDR3 region has the DNA TGTGCCAGCAGCTTAGCGACTAGCGGGAGGGCCAATGAGCAGTTCTTC.

Ten or more counts support this clonotype. The rearrangement links TRBV5-1 to TRBJ2-1, with TRBD1 matching 8 bases. The CDR3 contains 14 residues. The V and J ends lost 0 bases and 5 bases, in that order; junction bases with no gene match: 1. Germline V gives CDR1 SGHRS, CDR2 YFSETQ. The CDR3, as DNA: TGCGCCAGCAGCTTGGGGACAGGGCACAATGAGCAGTTCTTC. This encodes CASSLGTGHNEQFF.

This clonotype showed up many times. The chain is built from TRBV2 and TRBJ2-7, with TRBD1 identical over 7 bases. Germline values: CDR1 SNHLY, CDR2 FYNNEI. CDR3 length equals 13 residues. With 10 bases clipped from V and 0 bases from J, the junction kept 6 bases outside the gene matches. The CDR3 here is CAIRGTVSYEQYF. Written as DNA, the CDR3 is TGTGCCATCAGGGGGACAGTCTCCTACGAGCAGTACTTC.

This clonotype was seen repeatedly, ten times or more. The J gene is TRBJ2-5, the V gene TRBV11-1; 11 bases map to TRBD2. Germline V gene sequence: CDR1 SGHAT, CDR2 FQDESV (reference sequence). Trimming removed 3 bases from V and 6 bases from J; junction bases left unmatched: 9. The CDR3 runs 16 residues. The CDR3 DNA is TGTGCCAGCAGCTTCTACACTAGCGGGGGTATGAAGACCCAGTACTTC. Protein product: CASSFYTSGGMKTQYF. The variable domain in full, with the rest retrieved from reference TRBV11-1 and TRBJ2-5, is EAEVAQSPRYKITEKSQAVAFWCDPISGHATLYWYRQILGQGPELLVQFQDESVVDDSQLPKDRFSAERLKGVDSTLKIQPAELGDSAMYLCASSFYTSGGMKTQYFGPGTRLLVL.

This clonotype was seen ten or more times. The chain links TRBV12-3 or TRBV12-4 to TRBJ2-7; D is possibly TRBD1 (6 bases). The V end lost 6 bases, the J end lost 3 bases, and 12 bases lay between the germline ends. The CDR3 loop spans 13 amino acids. The CDR3 DNA sequence: TGTGCCAGCAGAACGACAGGAATCTACGAGCAGTACTTC. Amino acids: CASRTTGIYEQYF.

This clonotype was found many times. The chain recombines TRBV5-1 with TRBJ2-5; TRBD2 is a possible D gene (6 bases). V shed 4 bases and J shed 4 bases, with 20 bases lying between them. In germline, CDR1 is SGHRS, CDR2 YFSETQ. This CDR3 contains 16 residues. CDR3 amino acids: CASSQTGLMGAETQYF. CDR3 nucleotides: TGCGCCAGCAGCCAAACGGGACTGATGGGCGCAGAGACCCAGTACTTC. The entire variable domain, with the rest obtained from reference TRBV5-1 and TRBJ2-5, is as follows: KAGVTQTPRYLIKTRGQQVTLSCSPISGHRSVSWYQQTPGQGLQFLFEYFSETQRNKGNFPGRFSGRQFSNSRSEMNVSTLELGDSALYLCASSQTGLMGAETQYFGPGTRLLVL.

This clonotype was counted many times. CDR3 in amino acids: CASSLSRDWHYEQYF. Written as DNA, the CDR3 is TGTGCCAGCAGCTTATCCCGGGACTGGCATTACGAGCAGTACTTC. This rearrangement joins TRBV7-9 to TRBJ2-7, with D tentatively TRBD2 (6 bases). Trimming removed 2 bases from V and 4 bases from J, with 15 bases in between. Germline V CDR1 and CDR2: SEHNR, FQNEAQ (reference sequence). The CDR3 loop spans 15 amino acids.

This clonotype was observed many times. The chain joins TRBV20-1 to TRBJ2-2; 15 nucleotides match TRBD2. With 5 bases clipped from V and 5 bases from J, the junction kept 12 bases outside the gene matches. The germline gives CDR1 DFQATT, CDR2 SNEGSKA (reference sequence). The CDR3 contains 18 residues. Here the CDR3 reads CSAPNPGTSGRRTGELFF. CDR3 sequence (DNA): TGCAGTGCTCCAAATCCCGGGACTAGCGGGAGGCGGACCGGGGAGCTGTTTTTT.

The chain employs TRBV6-4 and TRBJ2-1, with D possibly being TRBD2 (7 bases). V lost 0 bases and J 4 bases, leaving 10 bases between the germline ends. The CDR3 has 15 amino acids. The germline V gene has CDR1 MRHNA and CDR2 SNTAGT. This chain's CDR3 is CASSDSGGPYNEQFF. In DNA, the CDR3 is TGTGCCAGCAGTGACTCGGGGGGGCCTTACAATGAGCAGTTCTTC.

In its sample, this clonotype was seen many times. The chain uses TRBV7-2 and TRBJ1-5; a weak D match, TRBD1 (5 bases). Germline-derived CDR1 and CDR2 are SGHTA and FQGNSA. The CDR3 extends over 13 amino acids. Trimming removed 9 bases at V and 7 bases at J, with 16 bases between. In DNA, the CDR3 is TGTGCCAGTACTCAGGGTGTAGGGCAGCCCCAGCATTTT. As protein: CASTQGVGQPQHF.

This clonotype was picked up many times. The rearrangement links TRBV10-2 to TRBJ2-7; TRBD1 is a possible D gene (6 bases). V was pared by 5 bases and J by 6 bases, with 17 bases between. Looked up from germline, CDR1 is WSHSY and CDR2 is SAAADI. This CDR3 has 14 amino acids. The CDR3 DNA reads as TGCGCCAGCAGTCTTGACAGGCAAGTGGGCGAGCAGTACTTC. Protein sequence: CASSLDRQVGEQYF.

This clonotype was found many times. The CDR3 reads CASSPEGYSYNEQFF. DNA of the CDR3: TGTGCCAGCTCACCAGAAGGGTACTCCTACAATGAGCAGTTCTTC. The V and J genes are TRBV18 and TRBJ2-1; D call uncertain. V dropped 2 bases and J dropped 0 bases, with 8 bases sitting between them. The germline gives CDR1 KGHSH, CDR2 LQKENI. CDR3 size: 15 residues. The complete variable domain, with remaining parts taken from reference TRBV18 and TRBJ2-1, reads NAGVMQNPRHLVRRRGQEARLRCSPMKGHSHVYWYRQLPEEGLKFMVYLQKENIIDESGMPKERFSAEFPKEGPSILRIQQVVRGDSAAYFCASSPEGYSYNEQFFGPGTRLTVL.

This clonotype has ten or more counts. The chain uses TRBV6-1 and TRBJ2-2; a weak D match, TRBD2 (5 bases). CDR1 and CDR2 from the germline V gene are MNHNS and SASEGT. Trimming removed 2 bases at V and 7 bases at J, with 8 bases between. This CDR3 has 13 residues. CDR3 loop: CASSENRDGELFF. CDR3 DNA sequence: TGTGCCAGCAGTGAAAATCGGGACGGGGAGCTGTTTTTT.

This clonotype was seen repeatedly, ten times or more. The chain carries TRBV7-3 and TRBJ2-2; a weak D match, TRBD1 (6 bases). The ends were cut back, 5 bases at V and 3 bases at J, with 10 bases in the middle. Germline CDR1 is SGHTA and CDR2 is FQGTGA. The CDR3 is made up of 14 amino acids. In DNA, the CDR3 is TGTGCCAGCAGCCCACAGGGCTACACCGGGGAGCTGTTTTTT. Its translation is CASSPQGYTGELFF.

This clonotype was seen many times. This rearrangement joins TRBV6-1 to TRBJ1-5, with 7 bases fitting TRBD1. Trimming took 7 bases from V and 3 from J; bases not matched to a gene: 12. CDR3 length: 16 residues. Germline assignment: CDR1 MNHNS and CDR2 SASEGT. CDR3 loop: CASTPGQHLFNQPQHF. The CDR3, as DNA: TGTGCCAGCACTCCGGGACAGCACTTATTCAATCAGCCCCAGCATTTT.

This clonotype was seen ten or more times. The CDR3 protein is CASSSAENTIYF. CDR3 DNA: TGTGCCAGCAGTTCTGCGGAAAACACCATATATTTT. The chain carries TRBV12-3 or TRBV12-4 and TRBJ1-3; unclear D gene. The V and J ends lost 4 bases and 6 bases respectively, with 7 bases between them. The CDR3 is made up of 12 amino acids.

This clonotype showed up many times. The rearrangement joins TRBV27 to TRBJ2-2; D possibly corresponds to TRBD1 (5 bases). CDR1 and CDR2 from the germline V gene are MNHEY and SMNVEV (reference sequence). This CDR3 has 14 amino acids. The ends were cut back, 3 bases at V and 4 bases at J, with 9 bases in the middle. The CDR3 reads CASSFSGFTGELFF. The CDR3 DNA reads as TGTGCCAGCAGTTTTTCAGGGTTCACCGGGGAGCTGTTTTTT.

In this sample, this clonotype is medium-sized. The V gene is TRBV4-3, the J gene TRBJ2-1; tentatively, D is TRBD1 (6 bases). V lost 2 bases, J lost 4 bases, and 12 bases lay in between. CDR3 length equals 15 residues. CDR1 is LGHNA, CDR2 YSLEER, per germline. The CDR3 loop reads CASSQQNTGYNEQFF. CDR3 DNA: TGCGCCAGCAGCCAACAAAACACAGGGTACAATGAGCAGTTCTTC.

This clonotype was counted at least ten times. V is TRBV10-3 and J is TRBJ2-7, with D perhaps given as TRBD1 or TRBD2 (5 bases each). This CDR3 spans 15 amino acids. Looked up from germline, CDR1 is ENHRY and CDR2 is SYGVKD. V shed 4 bases and J shed 2 bases, with 15 bases lying between them. Here the CDR3 DNA reads TGTGCCATCAGTGCCTCCGGGACGGGAACCTACGAGCAGTACTTC. Its translation is CAISASGTGTYEQYF.

This clonotype was picked up a small number of times. The chain couples TRBV9 to TRBJ1-2; 7 nucleotides agree with TRBD1. Germline V lookup: CDR1 SGDLS, CDR2 YYNGEE. The CDR3 contains 13 residues. Trimming took 4 bases from V and 7 from J; bases not matched to a gene: 7. DNA for the CDR3: TGTGCCAGCAGCCGGGACAGCGTGGGTGGCTACACCTTC. Translation: CASSRDSVGGYTF.

This clonotype has at least ten counts. The CDR3 spells CASSFRRGDTQYF. The CDR3, as DNA: TGTGCCAGCAGCTTTCGTCGGGGAGATACGCAGTATTTT. The J gene is TRBJ2-3, the V gene TRBV7-2; TRBD2 is a possible D gene (5 bases). This CDR3 contains 13 residues. Germline CDR1 and CDR2: SGHTA and FQGNSA. Trimming removed 3 bases from V and 5 bases from J, with 9 bases in between.